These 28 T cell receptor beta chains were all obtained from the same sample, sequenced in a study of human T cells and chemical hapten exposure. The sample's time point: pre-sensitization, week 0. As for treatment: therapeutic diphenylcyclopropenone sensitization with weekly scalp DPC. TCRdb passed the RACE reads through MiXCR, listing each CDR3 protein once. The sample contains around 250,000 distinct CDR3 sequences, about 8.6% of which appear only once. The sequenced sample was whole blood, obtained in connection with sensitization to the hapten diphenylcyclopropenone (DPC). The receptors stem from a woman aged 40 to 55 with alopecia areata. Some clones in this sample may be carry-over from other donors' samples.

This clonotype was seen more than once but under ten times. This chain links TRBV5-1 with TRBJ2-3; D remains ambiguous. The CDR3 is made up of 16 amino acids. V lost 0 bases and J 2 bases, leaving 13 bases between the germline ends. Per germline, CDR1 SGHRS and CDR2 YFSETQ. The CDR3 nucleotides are TGCGCCAGCAGCTTGGGGGTCTGGGAAATCACAGATACGCAGTATTTT. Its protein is CASSLGVWEITDTQYF.

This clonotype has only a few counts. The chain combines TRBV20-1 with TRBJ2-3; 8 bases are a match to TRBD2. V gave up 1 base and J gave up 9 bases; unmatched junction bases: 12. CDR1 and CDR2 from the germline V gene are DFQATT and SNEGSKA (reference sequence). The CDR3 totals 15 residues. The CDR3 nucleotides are TGCAGTGCTAGAGTTCCCTCAGGAGCGGGAGACACGCAGTATTTT. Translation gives CSARVPSGAGDTQYF.

CDR3 region: CASRPPDTLAKNIQYF. The CDR3 DNA reads as TGTGCCAGCAGGCCCCCGGACACTCTAGCCAAAAACATTCAGTACTTC. The J gene is TRBJ2-4, the V gene TRBV12-3 or TRBV12-4, with D possibly being TRBD1 (5 bases). CDR3 length: 16 amino acids. Between the trimmed V and J ends, which lost 6 bases and 0 bases, there was a span of 15 bases.

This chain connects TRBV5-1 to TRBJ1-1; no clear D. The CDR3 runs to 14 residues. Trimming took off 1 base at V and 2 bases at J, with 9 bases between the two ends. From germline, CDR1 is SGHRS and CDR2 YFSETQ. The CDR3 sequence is CASSLQQVNTEAFF. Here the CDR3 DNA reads TGCGCCAGCAGCTTGCAGCAGGTAAACACTGAAGCTTTCTTT.

The CDR3 DNA follows: TGCAGCGTTGACAAGGCGGGCGGGGAGCTGTTTTTT. Its translation is CSVDKAGGELFF. This chain joins TRBV29-1 and TRBJ2-2, with TRBD2 as a possible D gene (5 bases). The CDR3 totals 12 residues. V gave up 3 bases and J gave up 7 bases, with 9 bases separating them. Germline assignment: CDR1 SQVTM and CDR2 ANQGSEA.

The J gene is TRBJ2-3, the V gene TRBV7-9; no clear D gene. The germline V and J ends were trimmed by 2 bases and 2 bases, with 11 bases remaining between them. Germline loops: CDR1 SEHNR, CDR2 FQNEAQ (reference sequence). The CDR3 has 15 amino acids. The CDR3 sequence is CASSLYGGPTDTQYF. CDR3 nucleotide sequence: TGTGCCAGCAGCTTATACGGTGGCCCCACAGATACGCAGTATTTT.

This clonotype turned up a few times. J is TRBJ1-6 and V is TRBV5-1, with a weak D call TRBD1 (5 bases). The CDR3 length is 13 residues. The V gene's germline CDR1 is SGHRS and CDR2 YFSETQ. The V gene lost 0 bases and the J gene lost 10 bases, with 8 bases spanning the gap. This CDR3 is CASSLDWGSPLHF. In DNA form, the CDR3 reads TGCGCCAGCAGCTTGGATTGGGGCTCACCCCTCCACTTT.

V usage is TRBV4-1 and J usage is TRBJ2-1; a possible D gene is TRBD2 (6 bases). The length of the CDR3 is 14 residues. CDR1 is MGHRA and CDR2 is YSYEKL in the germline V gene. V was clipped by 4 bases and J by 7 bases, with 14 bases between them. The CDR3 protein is CASSPGTVDNEQFF. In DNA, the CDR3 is TGCGCCAGCAGCCCCGGGACTGTCGATAATGAGCAGTTCTTC.

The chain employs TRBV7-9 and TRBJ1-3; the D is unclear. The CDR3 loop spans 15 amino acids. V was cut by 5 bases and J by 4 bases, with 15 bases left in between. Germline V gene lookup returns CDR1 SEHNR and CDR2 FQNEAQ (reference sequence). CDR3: CASSPSAAGGNTIYF. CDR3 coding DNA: TGTGCCAGCAGCCCAAGTGCGGCGGGGGGAAACACCATATATTTT.

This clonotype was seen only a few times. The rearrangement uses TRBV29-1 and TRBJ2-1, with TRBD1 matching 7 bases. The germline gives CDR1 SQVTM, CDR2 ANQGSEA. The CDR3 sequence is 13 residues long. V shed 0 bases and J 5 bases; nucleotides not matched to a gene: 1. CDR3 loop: CSVEEGQNNEQFF. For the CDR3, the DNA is TGCAGCGTTGAAGAGGGACAGAACAATGAGCAGTTCTTC.

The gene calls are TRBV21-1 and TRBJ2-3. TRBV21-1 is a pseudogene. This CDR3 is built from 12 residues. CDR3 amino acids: CASSKERDTQYF. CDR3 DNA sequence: TGTGCCAGCAGCAAAGAACGGGATACGCAGTATTTT.

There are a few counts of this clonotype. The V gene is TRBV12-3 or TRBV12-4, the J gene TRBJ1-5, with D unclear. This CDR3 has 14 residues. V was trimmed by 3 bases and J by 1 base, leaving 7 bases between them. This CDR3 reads CASSFTESNQPQHF. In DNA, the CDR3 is TGTGCCAGCAGTTTTACGGAAAGCAATCAGCCCCAGCATTTT.

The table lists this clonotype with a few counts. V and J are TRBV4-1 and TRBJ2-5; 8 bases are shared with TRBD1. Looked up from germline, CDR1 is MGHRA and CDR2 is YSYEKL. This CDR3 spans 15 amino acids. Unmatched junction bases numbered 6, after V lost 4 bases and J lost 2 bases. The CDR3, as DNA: TGCGCCAGCAGCCCCCCCGGACAGGGTCAAGAGACCCAGTACTTC. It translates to CASSPPGQGQETQYF.

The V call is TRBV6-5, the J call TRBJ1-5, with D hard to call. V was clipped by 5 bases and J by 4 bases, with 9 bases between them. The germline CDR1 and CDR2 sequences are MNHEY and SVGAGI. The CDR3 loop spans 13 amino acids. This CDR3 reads CASSTYMNQPQHF. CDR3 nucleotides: TGTGCCAGCAGTACCTACATGAATCAGCCCCAGCATTTT.

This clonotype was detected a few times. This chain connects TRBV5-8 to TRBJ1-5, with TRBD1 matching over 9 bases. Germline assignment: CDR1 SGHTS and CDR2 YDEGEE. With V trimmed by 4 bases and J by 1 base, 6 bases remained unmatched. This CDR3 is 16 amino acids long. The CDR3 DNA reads TGTGCCAGCAGCCTCTACAGGGGGCTCAGCAATCAGCCCCAGCATTTT. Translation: CASSLYRGLSNQPQHF.

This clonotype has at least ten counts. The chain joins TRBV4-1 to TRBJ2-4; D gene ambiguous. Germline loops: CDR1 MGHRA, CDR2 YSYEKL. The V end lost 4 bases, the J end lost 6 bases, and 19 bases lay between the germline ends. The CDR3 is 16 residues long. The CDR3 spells CASSPQFGVGRNIQYF. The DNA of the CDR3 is TGCGCCAGCAGCCCCCAGTTCGGAGTCGGAAGAAACATTCAGTACTTC.

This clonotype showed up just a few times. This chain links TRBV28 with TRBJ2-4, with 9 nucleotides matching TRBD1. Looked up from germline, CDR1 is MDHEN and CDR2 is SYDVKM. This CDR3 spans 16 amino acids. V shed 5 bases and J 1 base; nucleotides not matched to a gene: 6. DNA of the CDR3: TGTGCCAGCAGTCCAGCGGGACAGGGCGCCAAAAACATTCAGTACTTC. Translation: CASSPAGQGAKNIQYF. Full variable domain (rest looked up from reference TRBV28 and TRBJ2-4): DVKVTQSSRYLVKRTGEKVFLECVQDMDHENMFWYRQDPGLGLRLIYFSYDVKMKEKGDIPEGYSVSREKKERFSLILESASTNQTSMYLCASSPAGQGAKNIQYFGAGTRLSVL.

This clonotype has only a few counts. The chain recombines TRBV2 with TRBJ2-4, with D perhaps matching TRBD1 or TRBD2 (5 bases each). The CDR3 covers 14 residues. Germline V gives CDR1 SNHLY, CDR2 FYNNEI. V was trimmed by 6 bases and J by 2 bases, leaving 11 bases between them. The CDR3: CASRSGTTKNIQYF. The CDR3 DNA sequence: TGTGCCAGCAGATCCGGGACCACCAAAAACATTCAGTACTTC. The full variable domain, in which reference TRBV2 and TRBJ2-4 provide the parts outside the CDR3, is EPEVTQTPSHQVTQMGQEVILRCVPISNHLYFYWYRQILGQKVEFLVSFYNNEISEKSEIFDDQFSVERPDGSNFTLKIRSTKLEDSAMYFCASRSGTTKNIQYFGAGTRLSVL.

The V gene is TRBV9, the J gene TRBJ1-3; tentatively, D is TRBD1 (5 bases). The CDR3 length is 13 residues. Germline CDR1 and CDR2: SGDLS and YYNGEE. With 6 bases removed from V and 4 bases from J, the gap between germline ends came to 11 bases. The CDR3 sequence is CASTRGTGNTIYF. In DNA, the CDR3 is TGTGCCAGCACGCGAGGGACCGGAAACACCATATATTTT.

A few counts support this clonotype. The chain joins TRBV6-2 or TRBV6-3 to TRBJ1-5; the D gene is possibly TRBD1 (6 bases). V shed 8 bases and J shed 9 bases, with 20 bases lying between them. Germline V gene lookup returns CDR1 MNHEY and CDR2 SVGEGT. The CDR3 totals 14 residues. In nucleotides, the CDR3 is TGTGCCAGCGGATACGACAGGACTGTTTCGCCCCAGCATTTT. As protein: CASGYDRTVSPQHF.

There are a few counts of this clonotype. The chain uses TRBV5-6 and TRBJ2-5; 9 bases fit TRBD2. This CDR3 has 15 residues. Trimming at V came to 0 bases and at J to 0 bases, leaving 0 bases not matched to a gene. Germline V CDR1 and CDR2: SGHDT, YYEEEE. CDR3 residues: CASSLGTSDQETQYF. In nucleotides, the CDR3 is TGTGCCAGCAGCTTGGGGACTAGCGACCAAGAGACCCAGTACTTC.

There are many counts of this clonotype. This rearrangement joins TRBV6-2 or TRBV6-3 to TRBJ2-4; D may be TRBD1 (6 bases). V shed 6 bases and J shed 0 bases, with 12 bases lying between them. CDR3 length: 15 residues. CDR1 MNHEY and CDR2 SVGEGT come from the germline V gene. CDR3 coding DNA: TGTGCCAGCAGATACCACAGGGAAGCCAAAAACATTCAGTACTTC. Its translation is CASRYHREAKNIQYF.

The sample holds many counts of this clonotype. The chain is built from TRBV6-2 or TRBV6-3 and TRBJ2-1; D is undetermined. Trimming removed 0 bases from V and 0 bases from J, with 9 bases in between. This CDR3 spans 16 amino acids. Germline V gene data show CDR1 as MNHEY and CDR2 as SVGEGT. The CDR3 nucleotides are TGTGCCAGCAGTTACTCGATTAGTAGCTCCTACAATGAGCAGTTCTTC. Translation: CASSYSISSSYNEQFF.

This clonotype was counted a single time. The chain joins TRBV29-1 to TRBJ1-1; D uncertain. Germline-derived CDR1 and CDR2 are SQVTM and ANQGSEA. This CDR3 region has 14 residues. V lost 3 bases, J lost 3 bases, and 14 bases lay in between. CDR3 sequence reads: CSVDWGGVDTEAFF. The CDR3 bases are TGCAGCGTTGACTGGGGAGGAGTTGACACTGAAGCTTTCTTT. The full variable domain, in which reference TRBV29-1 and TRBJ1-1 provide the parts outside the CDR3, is SAVISQKPSRDICQRGTSLTIQCQVDSQVTMMFWYRQQPGQSLTLIATANQGSEATYESGFVIDKFPISRPNLTFSTLTVSNMSPEDSSIYLCSVDWGGVDTEAFFGQGTRLTVV.

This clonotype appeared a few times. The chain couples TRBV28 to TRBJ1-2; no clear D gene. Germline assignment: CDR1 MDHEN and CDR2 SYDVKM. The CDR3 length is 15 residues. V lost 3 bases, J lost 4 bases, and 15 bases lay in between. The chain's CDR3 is CASSFLAPRTYGYTF. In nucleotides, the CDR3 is TGTGCCAGCAGTTTTCTGGCTCCACGGACCTATGGCTACACCTTC.

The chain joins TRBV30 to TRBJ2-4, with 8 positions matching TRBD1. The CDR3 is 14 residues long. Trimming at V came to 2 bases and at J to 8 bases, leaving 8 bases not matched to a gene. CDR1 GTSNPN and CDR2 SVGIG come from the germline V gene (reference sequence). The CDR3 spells CAWSTLGQGYIQYF. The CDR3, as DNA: TGTGCCTGGAGTACCCTTGGACAGGGATACATTCAGTACTTC.

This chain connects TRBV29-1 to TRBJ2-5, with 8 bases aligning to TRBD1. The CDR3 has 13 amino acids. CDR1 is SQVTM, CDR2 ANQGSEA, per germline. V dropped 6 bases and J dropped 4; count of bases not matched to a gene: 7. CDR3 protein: CSVTGGRGETQYF. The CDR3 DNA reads TGCAGCGTCACAGGGGGTCGTGGAGAGACCCAGTACTTC.

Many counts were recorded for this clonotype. As DNA, the CDR3 is TGCAGCGTAATACCTCAGGAGGTCCGACACCATAAAGCTTTCTTT. Its protein product is CSVIPQEVRHHKAFF. The genes are TRBV29-1 and TRBJ1-1; no definite D call. V lost 6 bases, J lost 9 bases, and 26 bases lay in between. There are 15 residues in the CDR3. Germline CDR1 and CDR2: SQVTM and ANQGSEA. The full variable domain, rest sourced from reference TRBV29-1 and TRBJ1-1, is SAVISQKPSRDICQRGTSLTIQCQVDSQVTMMFWYRQQPGQSLTLIATANQGSEATYESGFVIDKFPISRPNLTFSTLTVSNMSPEDSSIYLCSVIPQEVRHHKAFFGQGTRLTVV.